The following is a T cell receptor beta chain sequence with its context. The germline CDR1 and CDR2 sequences are SQVTM and ANQGSEA. The CDR3 extends over 13 amino acids. As processed by the authors: Counts of nucleated cells, estimated from reference gene primer amplification, were obtained. Some clones are missing from TCRdb's copy, which holds only in-frame ones; the method was immunoSEQ multiplex PCR. That table gives V, J and clone size, and the DNA gave D and trimming. The profile shows tens of thousands of clones, approximately 82% of them singletons. This entry belongs to a study of blood T cell repertoires in COVID-19. Background on the study: Acute and convalescent COVID-19 samples came from the United States, Italy and Spain. The cDNA or gDNA used as material had been derived from T cells, B-cell-depleted T cells, or PBMCs.

The chain carries TRBV29-1 and TRBJ2-7; 10 nucleotides align to TRBD2. The TCR was taken from a woman aged 60-75 years with acute or convalescent COVID-19. Sequencing was carried out using peripheral blood. CDR3 nucleotides: TGCAGTGCAACGGGGACTAGCGCGTACGAGCAGTACTTC. It translates to CSATGTSAYEQYF.